The entry below describes one T cell receptor beta chain. The data are from a study of blood T cell repertoires in COVID-19. Looking at the study overall: Samples representing acute and convalescent COVID-19 were sourced from the United States, Italy and Spain. PBMCs, B-cell-depleted T cells, or T cells were the source of the cDNA or gDNA that made up the material.

Germline-derived CDR1 and CDR2 are SSHAT and FNYEAQ (reference sequence). This CDR3 is 14 amino acids long. Per the authors' pipeline: Estimates of nucleated cell counts were drawn from the amplification of reference gene primers. Some clones are missing from TCRdb's copy, which holds only in-frame ones; the method was immunoSEQ multiplex PCR. V and J calls and clone size are copied from that table; D and trimming were computed from the DNA. The table includes roughly 140,000 clones, about 86% detected once. The chain is built from TRBV7-7 and TRBJ2-2; possible D gene TRBD1, 6 bases. This TCR derives from a man between 65 and 85 years old with acute or convalescent COVID-19. Sample: peripheral blood. The chain's CDR3 is CASSPRGNTGELFF. The CDR3 coding sequence is TGTGCTAGCTCCCCCAGGGGTAACACCGGGGAGCTGTTTTTT.